One TCR beta chain is described in this entry. Antigen: not known. cDNA prepared by RNA extraction and subsequent reverse transcription served as the template for sequencing. Assay used: immunoSEQ multiplex PCR; TCRdb lists only in-frame clones, some missing. Of under 150,000 clones listed, roughly three fifths are singletons. The entry originates in a study of CD8+ T cells in alopecia areata. The study, taken as a whole, reports: Many of the expanded lesional clones endured in scalp and blood while on tofacitinib. Tofacitinib produced a significant decrease in scalp clonality and in expanded CD8+ clones among the top 100.

Between the trimmed V and J ends, which lost 10 bases and 0 bases, there was a span of 7 bases. This CDR3 spans 12 amino acids. Looked up from germline, CDR1 is MDHEN and CDR2 is SYDVKM. Treatment: oral pan-JAK inhibitor, 5-10 mg twice daily. In alopecia areata patients, both lesional scalp punch biopsies and peripheral blood were collected. This receptor was obtained from a human donor with alopecia areata. J is TRBJ2-1 and V is TRBV28; D might be TRBD2 (5 bases). The input for sequencing was CD4+ T cells sorted from blood, taken at week 24, from a patient treated with tofacitinib. This chain's CDR3 is CATLASYNEQFF. The CDR3 DNA is TGTGCCACGCTAGCCTCCTACAATGAGCAGTTCTTC. Using reference TRBV28 and TRBJ2-1 for the parts outside the CDR3, the full variable domain is DVKVTQSSRYLVKRTGEKVFLECVQDMDHENMFWYRQDPGLGLRLIYFSYDVKMKEKGDIPEGYSVSREKKERFSLILESASTNQTSMYLCATLASYNEQFFGPGTRLTVL.